Listed below are T cell receptor beta chains from one sample, sequenced in a study of cytomegalovirus exposure and HLA in healthy donors. Assay: immunoSEQ multiplex PCR; the TCRdb copy retains only in-frame clones and omits some. The sample has about 130,000 clones; over 65% are singletons. The sequencing input was PBMCs. All receptors come from a man aged 30-40 years in good health and CMV-seropositive. Each CDR3 is given with its conserved first and last residue. D genes are given only for firm matches. Clone size appears in some rows only: once, few, many, or a class for an expanded clone.

size: -; D: TRBD2; J: TRBJ2-7; V: TRBV19; CDR3: CASSWGGLGTYEQYF; DNA: TGTGCCAGTAGCTGGGGGGGACTCGGGACCTACGAGCAGTACTTC
size: -; D: TRBD2; J: TRBJ2-7; V: TRBV10-1; CDR3: CASMAGLGSSFYEQYF; DNA: TGCGCCAGCATGGCTGGACTAGGGAGTTCATTCTACGAGCAGTACTTC
size: -; D: TRBD1; J: TRBJ2-2; V: TRBV18; CDR3: CASSPALGQGVYTGELFF; DNA: TGTGCCAGCTCACCAGCCCTGGGACAGGGTGTTTACACCGGGGAGCTGTTTTTT
size: few; D: -; J: TRBJ2-2; V: TRBV2; CDR3: CASVLGGNTGELFF; DNA: TGTGCCAGCGTCTTGGGGGGGAACACCGGGGAGCTGTTTTTT
size: -; D: TRBD1; J: TRBJ2-2; V: TRBV9; CDR3: CASSELQGSTGELFF; DNA: TGTGCCAGCAGCGAGCTACAGGGGAGCACCGGGGAGCTGTTTTTT
size: -; D: -; J: TRBJ2-3; V: TRBV4-1; CDR3: CASSQRGSTGGDTQYF; DNA: TGCGCCAGCAGCCAGAGGGGGTCCACTGGCGGGGATACGCAGTATTTT
size: -; D: TRBD1; J: TRBJ2-1; V: TRBV2; CDR3: CASSARQGTRYNEQFF; DNA: TGTGCCAGCAGTGCGAGACAGGGGACGAGGTACAATGAGCAGTTCTTC
size: once; D: -; J: TRBJ1-5; V: TRBV7-2; CDR3: CASSLYYSNQPQHF; DNA: TGTGCCAGCAGCTTATATTATAGCAATCAGCCCCAGCATTTT
size: -; D: TRBD1; J: TRBJ2-7; V: TRBV28; CDR3: CASNPWTGYEQYF; DNA: TGTGCCAGCAACCCTTGGACAGGGTACGAGCAGTACTTC
size: -; D: TRBD2; J: TRBJ2-3; V: TRBV5-1; CDR3: CASSLGLPGLAGDYPTDTQYF; DNA: TGCGCCAGCAGCTTGGGGTTGCCGGGACTAGCGGGAGATTACCCCACAGATACGCAGTATTTT
size: -; D: TRBD1; J: TRBJ1-1; V: TRBV7-9; CDR3: CASSFQGERTEAFF; DNA: TGTGCCAGCAGCTTTCAGGGGGAGCGGACTGAAGCTTTCTTT
size: -; D: -; J: TRBJ1-1; V: TRBV7-9; CDR3: CASSLAGLDTEAFF; DNA: TGTGCCAGCAGCTTAGCGGGGCTTGACACTGAAGCTTTCTTT
size: -; D: -; J: TRBJ1-1; V: TRBV7-9; CDR3: CASTPWGGDTEAFF; DNA: TGTGCCAGCACCCCCTGGGGGGGTGACACTGAAGCTTTCTTT
size: -; D: -; J: TRBJ1-1; V: TRBV5-1; CDR3: CASSEGQNTEAFF; DNA: TGCGCCAGCAGCGAAGGACAGAACACTGAAGCTTTCTTT
size: few; D: TRBD1; J: TRBJ2-7; V: TRBV14; CDR3: CASSRQGSYEQYF; DNA: TGTGCCAGCAGCCGACAGGGGTCCTACGAGCAGTACTTC
size: -; D: TRBD2; J: TRBJ2-1; V: TRBV27; CDR3: CASTALAGAPNEQFF; DNA: TGTGCCAGCACCGCACTAGCGGGTGCTCCCAATGAGCAGTTCTTC
size: -; D: TRBD1; J: TRBJ1-3; V: TRBV9; CDR3: CASSVDGTVSGGNTIYF; DNA: TGTGCCAGCAGCGTAGATGGGACAGTCTCAGGAGGAAACACCATATATTTT
size: -; D: TRBD2; J: TRBJ2-3; V: TRBV4-1; CDR3: CATRRELTDTQYF; DNA: TGCGCCACGAGGCGGGAGCTCACAGATACGCAGTATTTT
size: -; D: TRBD1; J: TRBJ1-1; V: TRBV6-1; CDR3: CASSDGTGRWTEAFF; DNA: TGTGCCAGCAGTGACGGGACAGGGCGGTGGACTGAAGCTTTCTTT
size: -; D: TRBD2; J: TRBJ2-7; V: TRBV4-1; CDR3: CASSQAAGNYEQYF; DNA: TGCGCCAGCAGCCAGGCAGCGGGAAACTACGAGCAGTACTTC
size: -; D: TRBD1; J: TRBJ1-3; V: TRBV6-6; CDR3: CASSYGAGGIGNTIYF; DNA: TGTGCCAGCAGTTACGGGGCAGGGGGTATTGGAAACACCATATATTTT
size: -; D: -; J: TRBJ1-4; V: TRBV4-2; CDR3: CASSPRGEKLFF; DNA: TGTGCCAGCAGCCCTAGAGGTGAAAAACTGTTTTTT
size: -; D: TRBD1; J: TRBJ2-3; V: TRBV11-2; CDR3: CASSSRTGLYADTQYF; DNA: TGTGCCAGCAGCTCTCGGACAGGGTTGTATGCAGATACGCAGTATTTT
size: many; D: TRBD2; J: TRBJ2-1; V: TRBV2; CDR3: CASSEWASGSGYNEQFF; DNA: TGTGCCAGCAGTGAATGGGCCAGCGGGAGTGGCTACAATGAGCAGTTCTTC
size: -; D: -; J: TRBJ2-4; V: TRBV7-2; CDR3: CASSPQGGGEAKNIQYF; DNA: TGTGCCAGCAGCCCCCAAGGTGGAGGGGAGGCCAAAAACATTCAGTACTTC
size: -; D: -; J: TRBJ1-1; V: TRBV5-4; CDR3: CASSLEGNTEAFF; DNA: TGTGCCAGCAGTTTAGAGGGAAACACTGAAGCTTTCTTT
size: -; D: -; J: TRBJ1-2; V: TRBV30; CDR3: CAWGYSLNYGYTF; DNA: TGTGCCTGGGGATACAGCCTTAACTATGGCTACACCTTC
size: -; D: -; J: TRBJ2-1; V: TRBV7-9; CDR3: CASSLASGVDNEQFF; DNA: TGTGCCAGCAGCTTAGCGTCGGGAGTTGACAATGAGCAGTTCTTC
size: few; D: TRBD2; J: TRBJ2-1; V: TRBV25-1; CDR3: CASSESASGILGEQFF; DNA: TGTGCCAGCAGTGAATCAGCTAGCGGGATATTAGGGGAGCAGTTCTTC
size: few; D: TRBD2; J: TRBJ2-5; V: TRBV6-6; CDR3: CASSYFRPGGETQYF; DNA: TGTGCCAGCAGTTACTTCCGGCCCGGGGGGGAGACCCAGTACTTC
size: -; D: -; J: TRBJ2-3; V: TRBV6-1; CDR3: CASSERGITDTQYF; DNA: TGTGCCAGCAGTGAGCGAGGGATTACAGATACGCAGTATTTT
size: few; D: TRBD2; J: TRBJ2-7; V: TRBV6-6; CDR3: CASSYSGGTSDYEQYF; DNA: TGTGCCAGCAGTTACTCGGGAGGGACTAGCGACTACGAGCAGTACTTC
size: few; D: TRBD1; J: TRBJ1-2; V: TRBV7-2; CDR3: CASSHPGQGSYGYTF; DNA: TGTGCCAGCAGTCACCCGGGACAGGGATCCTATGGCTACACCTTC
size: -; D: -; J: TRBJ1-1; V: TRBV2; CDR3: CASLRARGNTEAFF; DNA: TGTGCCAGCCTGAGGGCCCGAGGGAACACTGAAGCTTTCTTT
size: -; D: -; J: TRBJ1-6; V: TRBV6-1; CDR3: CASSEPTDYNSPLHF; DNA: TGTGCCAGCAGTGAACCGACAGATTATAATTCACCCCTCCACTTT
size: -; D: -; J: TRBJ1-5; V: TRBV5-8; CDR3: CASSRGGVGEYSNQPQHF; DNA: TGTGCCAGCAGCAGAGGAGGGGTCGGAGAGTATAGCAATCAGCCCCAGCATTTT
size: -; D: TRBD2; J: TRBJ2-1; V: TRBV4-1; CDR3: CASSHVAGSSYNEQFF; DNA: TGCGCCAGCAGCCATGTAGCGGGGTCCTCCTACAATGAGCAGTTCTTC